This TCR beta chain originates from a study of T cells expressing NK-cell markers. TCRdb re-called the 5' RACE reads and catalogs CDR3 proteins one per entry, DNA excluded. The data include about 550,000 distinct CDR3 sequences; the top ten clones carry around 4%. The CDR3 loop spans 14 amino acids. Germline values: CDR1 MNHNS, CDR2 SASEGT. Sequenced sample: blood T cells: a sorted CD56 or NKG2C T cell subset, CD4+ or CD8+ T cells, or bulk PBMC T cells (not recorded which). The clonotype was recovered from a man between 18 and 35 years old in good health. The chain uses TRBV6-1 and TRBJ1-3. This CDR3 is CASSPPNSGNTIYF.